A selection of T cell receptor beta chains follows, all from one sample in a study of STAT3 mutations in large granular lymphocyte leukemia. Sequenced by immunoSEQ multiplex PCR; TCRdb stores in-frame clones only, minus some. The sample shows 5,600 or so clones, about three quarters of them seen only once. Sequencing input: PBMCs. The receptors come from a human donor with T large granular lymphocyte leukemia. Some clones in this sample may be carry-over from other donors' samples. CDR3s include the opening cysteine and the closing phenylalanine or tryptophan. The size entry is marked missing in some rows and otherwise reads once, few, many or a size class.

j_call,v_call,clone_size,cdr3_aa
TRBJ2-1,TRBV7-2,.,CASSLTGFNEQFF
TRBJ2-5,TRBV4-1,.,CASSLQETGTGGQTQYF
TRBJ1-4,TRBV4-3,once,CASSQASGTGNEKLFF
TRBJ1-2,TRBV2,.,CASSDLDGYTF
TRBJ2-3,TRBV7-9,.,CASSLVSGRPFTDTQYF
TRBJ1-5,TRBV6-6,.,CASSSAGAISNQPQHF
TRBJ1-1,TRBV14,.,CASSPRVGTEAFF
TRBJ2-7,TRBV6-1,few,CASSGSGQPSYEQYF
TRBJ1-1,TRBV6-5,.,CASSSRGGGTEAFF
TRBJ2-2,TRBV9,few,CASSVNTGELFF
TRBJ1-3,TRBV29-1,.,CSVVGYSGNTIYF
TRBJ2-5,TRBV5-1,.,CASSFTGAQETQYF
TRBJ1-3,TRBV30,.,CAWGTGEAGNTIYF
TRBJ1-2,TRBV4-3,medium-sized,CASSQEQGPLAYGYTF
TRBJ2-3,TRBV6-6,.,CASTLLSRGDTQYF
TRBJ1-1,TRBV5-6,.,CASRSGPEAFF
TRBJ1-2,TRBV4-3,.,CASSQVGGRRPYGYTF
TRBJ1-2,TRBV6-5,.,CASSYSVPGGGYTF
TRBJ1-2,TRBV6-1,few,CASRGQVSYGYTF
TRBJ1-3,TRBV7-2,.,CASSLGGPDSGNTIYF
TRBJ2-1,TRBV15,few,CATSRGGQHNEQFF
TRBJ1-2,TRBV7-2,few,CASSLNDRPNYGYTF